Presented here are 23 T cell receptor beta chains from one specimen sequenced in a study of cytomegalovirus exposure and HLA in healthy donors. PCR employed 60 Vbeta and 13 Jbeta primers. Libraries were prepared by immunoSEQ multiplex PCR; TCRdb keeps only in-frame clonotypes and omits some of them. Of approximately 200,000 clones detected, 70% to 80% appear once; the ten largest clones hold approximately 0.22%. Sequencing used PBMCs. Receptors were obtained from a girl between 2 and 10 years old in good health and CMV-seronegative.

There are a few counts of this clone. The genes are TRBV5-1 and TRBJ1-1; 9 bases are shared with TRBD1. The CDR3 loop spans 15 amino acids. Germline CDR1 SGHRS, CDR2 YFSETQ. Unmatched junction bases numbered 5, after V lost 3 bases and J lost 2 bases. The CDR3 DNA is TGCGCCAGCAGCTCCTCTACAGGGGGCAACACTGAAGCTTTCTTT. This gives the protein CASSSSTGGNTEAFF. Full variable domain (remainder filled in from reference TRBV5-1 and TRBJ1-1): KAGVTQTPRYLIKTRGQQVTLSCSPISGHRSVSWYQQTPGQGLQFLFEYFSETQRNKGNFPGRFSGRQFSNSRSEMNVSTLELGDSALYLCASSSSTGGNTEAFFGQGTRLTVV.

The chain is built from TRBV7-9 and TRBJ1-3; D may be TRBD1 (5 bases). Germline V gene sequence: CDR1 SEHNR, CDR2 FQNEAQ (reference sequence). The CDR3 extends over 15 amino acids. Trimming took 5 bases from V and 3 from J, leaving 14 bases between them. The CDR3 region has the DNA TGTGCCAGCAGCCCAACAATAGGGGTTGGAAACACCATATATTTT. Translation gives CASSPTIGVGNTIYF.

This rearrangement joins TRBV19 to TRBJ1-1; no definite D call. V was shortened by 1 base and J by 1 base, with 7 bases between the two germline ends. The germline gives CDR1 LNHDA, CDR2 SQIVND (reference sequence). This CDR3 spans 14 amino acids. DNA for the CDR3: TGTGCCAGTAGTATAGGGCGGGGGAACACTGAAGCTTTCTTT. Protein sequence: CASSIGRGNTEAFF.

The gene calls are TRBV9 and TRBJ2-3, with D possibly TRBD2 on 5 matching bases. Germline V gene data show CDR1 as SGDLS and CDR2 as YYNGEE. The CDR3 runs 16 residues. With 4 bases removed from V and 1 base from J, the gap between germline ends came to 16 bases. The CDR3 loop reads CASSSGRAARTDTQYF. The CDR3 DNA reads TGTGCCAGCAGCTCCGGGCGGGCGGCCCGCACAGATACGCAGTATTTT.

The chain combines TRBV5-1 with TRBJ2-7, with D perhaps TRBD1 (6 bases). The CDR3 has 11 residues. Trimming took 7 bases from V and 5 from J, leaving 10 bases between them. Germline V lookup: CDR1 SGHRS, CDR2 YFSETQ. The CDR3 spells CASRDINEQYF. The CDR3 bases are TGCGCCAGCCGGGACATTAACGAGCAGTACTTC.

The chain combines TRBV29-1 with TRBJ2-3; TRBD2 agrees at 9 bases. V shed 1 base, J shed 3 bases, and the junction held 8 bases outside the gene matches. The CDR3 runs to 16 residues. Per germline, CDR1 SQVTM and CDR2 ANQGSEA. The CDR3 reads CSVEGTLAGSTDTQYF. The CDR3 DNA sequence: TGCAGCGTTGAAGGGACCCTAGCGGGATCAACAGATACGCAGTATTTT.

This clone has a handful of counts. This chain joins TRBV5-5 and TRBJ2-7, with 7 positions matching TRBD1. The germline gives CDR1 SGHKS, CDR2 YYEKEE (reference sequence). The CDR3 is 17 residues long. V shed 2 bases, J shed 2 bases, and the junction held 13 bases outside the gene matches. The CDR3 protein is CASSFRFITGATYEQYF. The DNA for the CDR3 is TGTGCCAGCAGCTTTCGGTTTATTACAGGGGCCACCTACGAGCAGTACTTC.

This rearrangement joins TRBV4-1 to TRBJ2-7; 9 bases fit TRBD2. Germline lookup yields CDR1 MGHRA and CDR2 YSYEKL. This CDR3 is 16 amino acids long. The trim removed 4 bases at V and 4 bases at J, leaving 11 bases unmatched. CDR3 amino acids: CASSPGVSGLAYEQYF. The DNA for the CDR3 is TGCGCCAGCAGCCCCGGTGTGTCTGGACTAGCGTACGAGCAGTACTTC.

This clone has just one count. The V and J genes are TRBV14 and TRBJ1-5; perhaps TRBD1 as D (5 bases). Looked up from germline, CDR1 is SGHDN and CDR2 is FVKESK. The V end lost 6 bases, the J end lost 2 bases, and 17 bases lay between the germline ends. There are 16 residues in the CDR3. CDR3 sequence reads: CASRHQRGEGNQPQHF. The CDR3 DNA reads TGTGCCAGCAGACATCAACGGGGGGAAGGCAATCAGCCCCAGCATTTT. Drawing the rest from reference TRBV14 and TRBJ1-5, the complete variable domain is EAGVTQFPSHSVIEKGQTVTLRCDPISGHDNLYWYRRVMGKEIKFLLHFVKESKQDESGMPNNRFLAERTGGTYSTLKVQPAELEDSGVYFCASRHQRGEGNQPQHFGDGTRLSIL.

The chain recombines TRBV27 with TRBJ2-3; 15 positions match TRBD2. J gave up 7 bases and V 3 bases, and 11 bases lay outside the gene matches. The CDR3 loop spans 18 amino acids. Germline V gives CDR1 MNHEY, CDR2 SMNVEV (reference sequence). The CDR3 region is CASSLGLAGGRVVHTQYF. CDR3 DNA: TGTGCCAGCAGTTTGGGACTAGCGGGAGGCCGCGTAGTACATACGCAGTATTTT.

The chain uses TRBV21-1 and TRBJ1-1; the D segment call TRBD1 is taken from the table without a DNA check. TRBV21-1 is designated a pseudogene. The CDR3 length is 15 residues. The DNA of the CDR3 is TGTGCCAGCAACCACCCCGGGACAGGGAACACTGAAGCTTTCTTT. Amino acid sequence: CASNHPGTGNTEAFF.

The chain joins TRBV5-1 to TRBJ1-5; weak D call: TRBD1 (6 bases). Trimming took 10 bases from V and 6 from J, leaving 20 bases between them. Per germline, CDR1 SGHRS and CDR2 YFSETQ. The CDR3 spans 14 residues. CDR3 residues: CAVLPQGFIQPQHF. CDR3 nucleotides: TGCGCCGTATTACCTCAGGGGTTTATTCAGCCCCAGCATTTT.

CDR3 amino acids: CASSEASAGLGPHEQFF. The CDR3 coding sequence is TGCGCCAGCAGCGAGGCCAGCGCGGGACTAGGCCCTCATGAGCAGTTCTTC. The chain employs TRBV10-1 and TRBJ2-1; 8 bases map to TRBD2. This CDR3 comprises 17 residues. Germline-derived CDR1 and CDR2 are WNHNN and SYGVQD (reference sequence). The J segment lost 8 bases and the V segment lost 6 bases, leaving 18 bases of the junction unmatched.

This chain uses TRBV7-2 with TRBJ1-2, with a weak D call TRBD1 (5 bases). V was clipped by 5 bases and J by 3 bases, with 16 bases between them. The germline gives CDR1 SGHTA, CDR2 FQGNSA. The CDR3 is 15 amino acids. The CDR3, as DNA: TGTGCCAGCAGCCCCAGGGAGGTAGTGGACTATGGCTACACCTTC. It specifies CASSPREVVDYGYTF.

This clone was observed a few times. The chain joins TRBV5-1 to TRBJ2-7, with 10 bases that match TRBD1. Germline V CDR1 and CDR2: SGHRS, YFSETQ. There are 17 residues in the CDR3. V gave up 3 bases and J gave up 7 bases; unmatched junction bases: 16. CDR3 protein: CASSSISGTGASNEQYF. For the CDR3, the DNA is TGCGCCAGCAGCTCGATCTCCGGGACAGGGGCATCTAATGAGCAGTACTTC. Variable domain in full (rest from reference TRBV5-1 and TRBJ2-7): KAGVTQTPRYLIKTRGQQVTLSCSPISGHRSVSWYQQTPGQGLQFLFEYFSETQRNKGNFPGRFSGRQFSNSRSEMNVSTLELGDSALYLCASSSISGTGASNEQYFGPGTRLTVT.

The J gene is TRBJ2-1, the V gene TRBV27; TRBD1 might be the D (6 bases). V was pared by 4 bases and J by 3 bases, with 22 bases between. The germline gives CDR1 MNHEY, CDR2 SMNVEV (reference sequence). The CDR3 has 18 amino acids. For the CDR3, the DNA is TGTGCCAGCAGTTCCCGCTTTGGGGGTGGGGGCTTCTACAATGAGCAGTTCTTC. Amino acid sequence: CASSSRFGGGGFYNEQFF.

This rearrangement joins TRBV5-4 to TRBJ2-3; D may be TRBD2 (5 bases). The germline CDR1 and CDR2 sequences are SGHNT and YYREEE (reference sequence). V lost 9 bases to trimming and J lost 1 base, with 12 bases between them. The CDR3 has 13 residues. The CDR3: CATHGRGTDTQYF. The CDR3 coding sequence is TGTGCCACCCACGGGCGGGGCACAGATACGCAGTATTTT.

V is TRBV5-1 and J is TRBJ2-5, with 8 nucleotides matching TRBD2. CDR1 is SGHRS, CDR2 YFSETQ, per germline. This CDR3 contains 12 residues. J gave up 3 bases and V 6 bases, and 1 base lay outside the gene matches. CDR3 in amino acids: CASTGGEETQYF. CDR3 DNA sequence: TGCGCCAGCACGGGGGGGGAAGAGACCCAGTACTTC.

This clone was detected a few times. The chain carries TRBV5-6 and TRBJ1-2; tentative D call: TRBD1 (5 bases). The germline V gene encodes CDR1 SGHDT and CDR2 YYEEEE. This CDR3 comprises 16 residues. V dropped 1 base and J dropped 4 bases, with 17 bases sitting between them. The CDR3, as DNA: TGTGCCAGCAGCTTGTGGAATGATCAGGGCCTCTATGGCTACACCTTC. As protein: CASSLWNDQGLYGYTF.

The chain combines TRBV7-9 with TRBJ1-4, with unresolved D. CDR1 SEHNR and CDR2 FQNEAQ come from the germline V gene (reference sequence). V gave up 5 bases and J gave up 4 bases, with 14 bases separating them. The CDR3 has 15 amino acids. The CDR3 DNA follows: TGTGCCAGCAGCCCACCAGCGAACCGTAATGAAAAACTGTTTTTT. Amino acid sequence: CASSPPANRNEKLFF.

The chain links TRBV2 to TRBJ2-5; D is perhaps TRBD2 (6 bases). The V end lost 6 bases, the J end lost 14 bases, and 16 bases lay between the germline ends. The CDR3 is made up of 11 amino acids. Germline assignment: CDR1 SNHLY and CDR2 FYNNEI. Here the CDR3 reads CASRVAGNPYF. The CDR3, as DNA: TGTGCCAGCAGGGTGGCGGGGAATCCTTACTTC.

The chain links TRBV2 to TRBJ2-6, with D hard to call. Germline CDR1 is SNHLY and CDR2 is FYNNEI. V dropped 7 bases and J dropped 0 bases, with 7 bases sitting between them. CDR3 length equals 14 residues. CDR3 sequence: CASTAFSGANVLTF. CDR3 DNA: TGTGCCAGCACCGCGTTCTCTGGGGCCAACGTCCTGACTTTC. Variable domain in full (rest from reference TRBV2 and TRBJ2-6): EPEVTQTPSHQVTQMGQEVILRCVPISNHLYFYWYRQILGQKVEFLVSFYNNEISEKSEIFDDQFSVERPDGSNFTLKIRSTKLEDSAMYFCASTAFSGANVLTFGAGSRLTVL.

This clone came up a few times. Here the CDR3 DNA reads TGTGCCAGCAGAACGACAGGGCCAGCTAACTATGGCTACACCTTC. Its translation: CASRTTGPANYGYTF. This chain links TRBV6-5 with TRBJ1-2; 7 bases line up with TRBD1. Germline values: CDR1 MNHEY, CDR2 SVGAGI. J was trimmed by 0 bases and V by 6 bases; bases with no gene match: 7. The CDR3 sequence is 15 residues long.